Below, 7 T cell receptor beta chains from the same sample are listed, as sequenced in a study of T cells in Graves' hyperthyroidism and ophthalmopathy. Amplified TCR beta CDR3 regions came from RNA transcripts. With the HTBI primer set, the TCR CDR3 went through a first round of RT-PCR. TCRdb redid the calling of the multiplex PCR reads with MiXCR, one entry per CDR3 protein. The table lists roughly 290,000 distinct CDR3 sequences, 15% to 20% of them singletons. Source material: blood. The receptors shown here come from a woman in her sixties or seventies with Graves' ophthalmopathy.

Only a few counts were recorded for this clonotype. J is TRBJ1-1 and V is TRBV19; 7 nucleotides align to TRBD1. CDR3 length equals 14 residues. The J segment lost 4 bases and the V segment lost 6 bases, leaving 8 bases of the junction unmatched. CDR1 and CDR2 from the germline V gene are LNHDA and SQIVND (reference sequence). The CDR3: CASSTDRAITEAFF. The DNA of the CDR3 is TGTGCCAGTAGCACCGACAGGGCCATCACTGAAGCTTTCTTT.

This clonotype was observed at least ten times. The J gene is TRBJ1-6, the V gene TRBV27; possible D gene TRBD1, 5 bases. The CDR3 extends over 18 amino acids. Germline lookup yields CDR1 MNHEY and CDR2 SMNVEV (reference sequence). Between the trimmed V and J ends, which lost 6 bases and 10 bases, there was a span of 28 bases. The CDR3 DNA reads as TGTGCCAGCAGGCTGGGATGGGACGGCCCCCGAGTAGGATCACCCCTCCACTTT. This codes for CASRLGWDGPRVGSPLHF.

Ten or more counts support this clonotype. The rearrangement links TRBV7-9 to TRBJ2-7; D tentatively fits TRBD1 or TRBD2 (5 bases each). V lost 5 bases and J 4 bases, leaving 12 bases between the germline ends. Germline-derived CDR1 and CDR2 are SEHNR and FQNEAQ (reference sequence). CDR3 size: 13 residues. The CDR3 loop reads CASSRDGIYEQYF. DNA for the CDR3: TGTGCCAGCAGCCGGGACGGAATTTACGAGCAGTACTTC.

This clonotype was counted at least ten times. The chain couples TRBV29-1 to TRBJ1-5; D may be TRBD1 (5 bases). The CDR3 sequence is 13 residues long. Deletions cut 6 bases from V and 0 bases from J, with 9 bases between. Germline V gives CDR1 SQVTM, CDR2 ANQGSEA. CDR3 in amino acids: CSVETDSNQPQHF. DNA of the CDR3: TGCAGCGTGGAGACAGATAGCAATCAGCCCCAGCATTTT. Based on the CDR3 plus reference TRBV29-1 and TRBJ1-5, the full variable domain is SAVISQKPSRDICQRGTSLTIQCQVDSQVTMMFWYRQQPGQSLTLIATANQGSEATYESGFVIDKFPISRPNLTFSTLTVSNMSPEDSSIYLCSVETDSNQPQHFGDGTRLSIL.

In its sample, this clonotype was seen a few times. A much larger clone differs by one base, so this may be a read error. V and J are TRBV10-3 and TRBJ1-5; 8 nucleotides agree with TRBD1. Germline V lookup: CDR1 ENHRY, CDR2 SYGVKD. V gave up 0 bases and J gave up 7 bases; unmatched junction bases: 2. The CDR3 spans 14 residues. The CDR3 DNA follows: TGTGCCATCAGTGAGTCAGGGGACAGGCAGCCCCAGCATTTT. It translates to CAISESGDRQPQHF.

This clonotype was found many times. The CDR3 DNA follows: TGCGCCAGCAGCTTGGGCGGGAGGGCCGACGAGCAGTACTTC. As protein: CASSLGGRADEQYF. The rearrangement uses TRBV5-1 and TRBJ2-7; 9 bases map to TRBD2. Germline-derived CDR1 and CDR2 are SGHRS and YFSETQ. V shed 0 bases, J shed 5 bases, and the junction held 3 bases outside the gene matches. The CDR3 contains 14 residues.

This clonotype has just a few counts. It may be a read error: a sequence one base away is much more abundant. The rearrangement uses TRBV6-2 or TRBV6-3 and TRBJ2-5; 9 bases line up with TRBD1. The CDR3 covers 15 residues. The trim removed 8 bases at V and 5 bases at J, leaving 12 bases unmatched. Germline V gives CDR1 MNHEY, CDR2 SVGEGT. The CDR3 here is CASGPTGGGWETQYF. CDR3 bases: TGTGCCAGCGGTCCTACAGGGGGCGGTTGGGAGACCCAGTACTTC.